The 13 T cell receptor beta chains presented below share a single source sample, sequenced in a study of blood T cell repertoires in COVID-19. TCRdb's table, derived via immunoSEQ multiplex PCR, lists solely in-frame clones and lacks some. The data contain about 190,000 clones, 84% of them seen just once; the ten biggest clones take up 4.5% to 6%. Source material: peripheral blood. These receptors all stem from a woman between 65 and 79 years old with active or convalescent COVID-19.

The J gene is TRBJ2-5, the V gene TRBV6-5; D gene uncertain. Germline CDR1 reads MNHEY; CDR2 reads SVGAGI. Trimming left V 6 bases short and J 5 bases short, with 13 bases between. This CDR3 has 13 amino acids. The CDR3 DNA reads as TGTGCCAGCAGGCGAACCTTATCGGAGACCCAGTACTTC. The encoded protein is CASRRTLSETQYF.

This chain links TRBV3-1 (or the pseudogene TRBV3-2) with TRBJ2-7; 13 nucleotides line up with TRBD2. The CDR3 spans 15 residues. CDR1 is LGHDT, CDR2 YNNKEL, per germline (reference sequence). V lost 5 bases and J lost 5; bases outside the gene matches: 6. CDR3 in amino acids: CASSKWTSGSDEQYF. The CDR3 nucleotides are TGTGCCAGCAGCAAATGGACTAGCGGGAGTGACGAGCAGTACTTC.

This sequence joins TRBV29-1 and TRBJ2-1, with D tentatively TRBD2 (5 bases). Germline lookup yields CDR1 SQVTM and CDR2 ANQGSEA. The CDR3 is 16 residues long. Trimming stripped 4 bases from V and 0 bases from J, with 16 bases between. For the CDR3, the DNA is TGCAGCGTTGGAGGTAAGCGGATGAGCTCCTACAATGAGCAGTTCTTC. Translating it yields CSVGGKRMSSYNEQFF.

The V call is TRBV6-5, the J call TRBJ2-1; possibly TRBD2 for D (6 bases). Trimming left V 0 bases short and J 9 bases short, with 18 bases between. Looked up from germline, CDR1 is MNHEY and CDR2 is SVGAGI. CDR3 length equals 16 residues. The CDR3 bases are TGTGCCAGCAGTTACTCGATTAGCGGCGACCAGAGTGAGCAGTTCTTC. It is translated as CASSYSISGDQSEQFF.

This sequence joins TRBV19 and TRBJ2-2, with a weak D call TRBD1 (6 bases). The CDR3 runs to 17 residues. The ends were cut back, 3 bases at V and 0 bases at J, with 14 bases in the middle. Germline-derived CDR1 and CDR2 are LNHDA and SQIVND (reference sequence). CDR3 region: CASSILWGHANTGELFF. The CDR3 region has the DNA TGTGCCAGTAGTATCCTTTGGGGACACGCGAACACCGGGGAGCTGTTTTTT. The variable domain in full, completed from reference TRBV19 and TRBJ2-2, reads DGGITQSPKYLFRKEGQNVTLSCEQNLNHDAMYWYRQDPGQGLRLIYYSQIVNDFQKGDIAEGYSVSREKKESFPLTVTSAQKNPTAFYLCASSILWGHANTGELFFGEGSRLTVL.

A single count supports this clone. The chain joins TRBV6-5 to TRBJ1-1; maybe TRBD1 (5 bases). Germline loops: CDR1 MNHEY, CDR2 SVGAGI. The V and J ends lost 8 bases and 5 bases respectively, with 15 bases between them. The CDR3 has 13 residues. This CDR3 is CASYTTVMTEAFF. The CDR3 bases are TGTGCCAGCTATACGACAGTGATGACTGAAGCTTTCTTT.

This chain links TRBV18 with TRBJ1-5; maybe TRBD1 (5 bases). V lost 6 bases to trimming and J lost 2 bases, with 17 bases between them. Germline CDR1 and CDR2: KGHSH and LQKENI. The CDR3 runs to 16 residues. The CDR3 nucleotides read TGTGCCAGCTCTCAGCTAGGGGTAGCGGGCAATCAGCCCCAGCATTTT. This translates into CASSQLGVAGNQPQHF.

The CDR3 sequence: CASRPIGTSGRGGQETQYF. CDR3 in DNA: TGTGCCAGCAGGCCGATCGGGACTAGCGGGAGAGGAGGGCAAGAGACCCAGTACTTC. The rearrangement uses TRBV3-1 (or the pseudogene TRBV3-2) and TRBJ2-5, with TRBD2 matching 14 bases. This CDR3 region has 19 residues. The trim removed 6 bases at V and 2 bases at J, leaving 14 bases unmatched. CDR1 and CDR2 from the germline V gene are LGHDT and YNNKEL (reference sequence).

The CDR3 sequence is CASSLVTSGGEQYF. DNA for the CDR3: TGTGCCAGCAGTCTAGTCACTAGCGGGGGGGAGCAGTACTTC. The chain is built from TRBV7-2 and TRBJ2-7; 12 nucleotides align to TRBD2. The V and J ends lost 6 bases and 7 bases, in that order; junction bases with no gene match: 7. Germline loops: CDR1 SGHTA, CDR2 FQGNSA. CDR3 length: 14 residues.

This clone was counted once. The chain is built from TRBV18 and TRBJ2-7; 10 bases align to TRBD2. V dropped 1 base and J dropped 2; count of bases not matched to a gene: 8. The CDR3 has 17 residues. In germline, CDR1 is KGHSH, CDR2 LQKENI. CDR3 loop: CASSPQVLAGGPYEQYF. The CDR3, as DNA: TGTGCCAGCTCACCACAGGTATTAGCGGGAGGCCCCTACGAGCAGTACTTC.

The chain combines TRBV19 with TRBJ2-2, with D maybe TRBD1 (6 bases). Germline lookup yields CDR1 LNHDA and CDR2 SQIVND (reference sequence). CDR3 size: 16 residues. V dropped 6 bases and J dropped 0 bases, with 14 bases sitting between them. CDR3 loop: CASSTLGTSNTGELFF. For the CDR3, the DNA is TGTGCCAGTAGCACACTAGGGACATCGAACACCGGGGAGCTGTTTTTT.

Only one count was recorded for this clone. The chain combines TRBV7-3 with TRBJ2-1; 15 bases align to TRBD2. Germline V lookup: CDR1 SGHTA, CDR2 FQGTGA. The CDR3 runs 15 residues. The ends lost 1 base at V and 8 bases at J; junction bases unmatched: 0. The CDR3 sequence is CASSLRTSGRDEQFF. In DNA form, the CDR3 reads TGTGCCAGCAGCTTAAGGACTAGCGGGAGGGATGAGCAGTTCTTC.

This sequence joins TRBV6-5 and TRBJ1-2, with 10 bases that match TRBD1. V lost 7 bases, J lost 9 bases, and 14 bases stayed unmatched. Germline CDR1 MNHEY, CDR2 SVGAGI. The CDR3 has 15 residues. In DNA form, the CDR3 reads TGTGCCAGCACCTCCCGGGGACAGGGGAAGCGGAGCTACACCTTC. It encodes CASTSRGQGKRSYTF.